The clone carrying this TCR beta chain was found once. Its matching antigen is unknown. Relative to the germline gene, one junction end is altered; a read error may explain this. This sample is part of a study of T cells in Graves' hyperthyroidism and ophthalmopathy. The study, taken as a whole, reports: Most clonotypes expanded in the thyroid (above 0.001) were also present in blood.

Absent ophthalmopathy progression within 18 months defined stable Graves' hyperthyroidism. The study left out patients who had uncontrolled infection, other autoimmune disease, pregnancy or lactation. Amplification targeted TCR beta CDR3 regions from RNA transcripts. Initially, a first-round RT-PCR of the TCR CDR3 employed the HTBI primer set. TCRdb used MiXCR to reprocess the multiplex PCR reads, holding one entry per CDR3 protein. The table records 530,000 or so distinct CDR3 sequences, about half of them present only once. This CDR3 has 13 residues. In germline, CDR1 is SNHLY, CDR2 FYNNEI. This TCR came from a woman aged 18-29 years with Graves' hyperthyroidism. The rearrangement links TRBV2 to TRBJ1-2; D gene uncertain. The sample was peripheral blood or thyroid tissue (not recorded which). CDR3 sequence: CASSVLEGYGYTF. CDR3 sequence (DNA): TGTGCCAGCAGTGTCCTCGAGGGCTATGGCTATACCTTC.